Sequencing of this T cell receptor beta chain was carried out in a study of CD8+ T cells in alopecia areata. Whole-study context: Oral tofacitinib, 5 to 10 mg twice daily, was given in an open-label trial.

As the sequencing template, cDNA was produced by extracting RNA and reverse transcribing it. Using immunoSEQ multiplex PCR, the repertoire was profiled, and TCRdb retains in-frame clones only, with some absent. The sample holds 130,000 to 150,000 clones, more than 75% seen once. The study team obtained lesional scalp punch biopsies and peripheral blood from alopecia areata patients. This CDR3 spans 15 amino acids. V shed 2 bases and J shed 3 bases, with 11 bases lying between them. Germline-derived CDR1 and CDR2 are LNHNV and YYDKDF (reference sequence). Sequences were derived from CD8+ T cells sorted from blood, sampled at week 0. The genes are TRBV15 and TRBJ2-1; D perhaps matches TRBD1 (6 bases). The TCR sequence derives from a human donor with alopecia areata. CDR3 DNA sequence: TGTGCCACCAGCAGATCCGGGACAAACTACAATGAGCAGTTCTTC. The encoded protein is CATSRSGTNYNEQFF.